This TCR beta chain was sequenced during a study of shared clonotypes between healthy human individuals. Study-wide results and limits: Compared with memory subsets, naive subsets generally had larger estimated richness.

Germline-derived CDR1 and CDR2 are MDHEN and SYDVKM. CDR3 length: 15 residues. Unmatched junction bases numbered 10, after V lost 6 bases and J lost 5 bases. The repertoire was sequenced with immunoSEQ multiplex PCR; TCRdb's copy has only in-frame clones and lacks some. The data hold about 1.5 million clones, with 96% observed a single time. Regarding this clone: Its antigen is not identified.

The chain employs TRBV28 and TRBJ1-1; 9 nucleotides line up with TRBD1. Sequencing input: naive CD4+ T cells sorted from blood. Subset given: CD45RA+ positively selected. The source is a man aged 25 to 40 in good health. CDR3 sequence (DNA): TGTGCCAGCAGCTCACCACAGGGGGCAGCGACTGAAGCTTTCTTT. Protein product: CASSSPQGAATEAFF.